The 25 T cell receptor beta chains below come from one sample, sequenced in a study of cytotoxic CD8 clonotypes in ibrutinib-treated CLL. Produced via immunoSEQ multiplex PCR; TCRdb's table is partial and in-frame only. The table lists 300,000 or so clones, over 60% of them singletons. Sequences were derived from PBMCs, sampled after 36 months of ibrutinib treatment. Source of these receptors: a human donor with chronic lymphocytic leukemia.

The chain carries TRBV28 and TRBJ2-1; D gene ambiguous. Germline V CDR1 and CDR2: MDHEN, SYDVKM. The CDR3 spans 13 residues. The V end lost 7 bases, the J end lost 9 bases, and 16 bases lay between the germline ends. CDR3 coding DNA: TGTGCCAGCACGTCCTCTCGGCCTAGTGAGCAGTTCTTC. It is translated as CASTSSRPSEQFF.

This clone was seen a handful of times. The gene calls are TRBV5-1 and TRBJ2-7; a weak D match, TRBD1 (6 bases). The CDR3 has 15 residues. Germline loops: CDR1 SGHRS, CDR2 YFSETQ. Trimming shortened V by 0 bases and J by 2 bases, and 12 bases separated the two germline ends. In nucleotides, the CDR3 is TGCGCCAGCAGCTTGGCCCAGGGGTCCGCCTACGAGCAGTACTTC. Translated, it gives CASSLAQGSAYEQYF.

J is TRBJ1-3 and V is TRBV19; TRBD1 is a possible D gene (6 bases). CDR1 LNHDA and CDR2 SQIVND come from the germline V gene (reference sequence). The V end was cut by 7 bases, the J end by 0 bases, with 25 bases between. This CDR3 comprises 19 residues. DNA of the CDR3: TGTGCCAGTACCCCCTTGGGGGACATCTCCTCCAGCTCTGGAAACACCATATATTTT. Translated: CASTPLGDISSSSGNTIYF.

This clone showed up just a few times. The V gene is TRBV15, the J gene TRBJ2-2; TRBD2 matches at 8 bases. The germline gives CDR1 LNHNV, CDR2 YYDKDF (reference sequence). This CDR3 is 17 amino acids long. J was trimmed by 6 bases and V by 0 bases; bases with no gene match: 9. The CDR3: CATSREGAGVAAGELFF. As DNA, the CDR3 is TGTGCCACCAGCAGAGAAGGAGCGGGAGTTGCGGCCGGGGAGCTGTTTTTT.

Worth noting for this clone: Within the sample, other DNA sequences also encode this same CDR3. The chain uses TRBV5-1 and TRBJ2-7; 8 bases fit TRBD2. The CDR3 covers 14 residues. Germline V CDR1 and CDR2: SGHRS, YFSETQ. Germline trimming cut 0 bases from V and 1 base from J; bases unmatched to any gene: 0. DNA for the CDR3: TGCGCCAGCAGCTTGGCGGGAGGGTCCTACGAGCAGTACTTC. Amino acid sequence: CASSLAGGSYEQYF.

The chain has TRBV6-1 and TRBJ2-7, with D perhaps matching TRBD1 (6 bases). Per the germline V gene, CDR1 is MNHNS and CDR2 is SASEGT. V was clipped by 2 bases and J by 3 bases, with 11 bases between them. The CDR3 totals 14 residues. DNA of the CDR3: TGTGCCAGCAGTGAACGGGACATGGGCTACGAGCAGTACTTC. Amino acid sequence: CASSERDMGYEQYF.

The chain carries TRBV28 and TRBJ2-1, with 9 bases fitting TRBD2. Looked up from germline, CDR1 is MDHEN and CDR2 is SYDVKM. The CDR3 spans 13 residues. V gave up 7 bases and J gave up 6 bases; unmatched junction bases: 4. CDR3 sequence: CASTLSGSNEQFF. The CDR3 bases are TGTGCCAGCACCCTTAGCGGGAGCAATGAGCAGTTCTTC.

V is TRBV28 and J is TRBJ1-5; a possible D gene is TRBD1 (5 bases). Germline V lookup: CDR1 MDHEN, CDR2 SYDVKM. The CDR3 is 13 residues long. Trimming pared 7 bases from V and 5 bases from J, leaving 12 bases between. The chain's CDR3 is CASKWGGDQPQHF. The CDR3 nucleotides read TGTGCCAGCAAGTGGGGAGGGGATCAGCCCCAGCATTTT.

For the CDR3, the DNA is TGTGCTAGTGGTACCGCCGGGACAGTAGACCACGAGCAGTACTTC. As protein: CASGTAGTVDHEQYF. This chain uses TRBV12-5 with TRBJ2-7, with 7 bases identical to TRBD1. The CDR3 consists of 15 residues. The junction had 12 bases not matched to a gene; V was cut back by 5 bases and J by 5 bases. Per the germline V gene, CDR1 is LGHNT and CDR2 is FRNRAP.

This chain joins TRBV29-1 and TRBJ2-5; D is possibly TRBD2 (5 bases). Germline V lookup: CDR1 SQVTM, CDR2 ANQGSEA. The CDR3 runs 12 residues. Trimming removed 7 bases from V and 5 bases from J, with 14 bases in between. Here the CDR3 reads CSDERDSETQYF. The CDR3, as DNA: TGCAGCGACGAACGGGATAGCGAGACCCAGTACTTC.

The chain is built from TRBV5-1 and TRBJ2-2; no clear D. V lost 4 bases to trimming and J lost 4 bases, with 14 bases between them. CDR3 length: 15 amino acids. Germline-derived CDR1 and CDR2 are SGHRS and YFSETQ. The CDR3 DNA is TGCGCCAGCAGCCTGGCTGAGCTAGGCACCGGGGAGCTGTTTTTT. Encoded protein: CASSLAELGTGELFF.

The rearrangement uses TRBV18 and TRBJ2-7; 7 positions match TRBD1. Germline CDR1 is KGHSH and CDR2 is LQKENI. V lost 6 bases to trimming and J lost 5 bases; unmatched junction nucleotides: 13. This CDR3 contains 15 residues. The CDR3: CASSGDRENVHEQYF. In DNA, the CDR3 is TGTGCCAGCTCGGGCGACAGGGAAAATGTCCACGAGCAGTACTTC.

V gene TRBV11-2 combines with J gene TRBJ1-2; 8 nucleotides match TRBD1. V dropped 2 bases and J dropped 4; count of bases not matched to a gene: 9. The CDR3 covers 16 residues. Germline V gives CDR1 SGHAT, CDR2 FQNNGV. CDR3 bases: TGTGCCAGCAGCTTACCATCCCCGGGACAGGTCTATGGCTACACCTTC. Protein product: CASSLPSPGQVYGYTF.

The chain links TRBV18 to TRBJ2-7; 8 nucleotides agree with TRBD1. V gave up 5 bases and J gave up 1 base; unmatched junction bases: 7. CDR3 size: 15 residues. The germline CDR1 and CDR2 sequences are KGHSH and LQKENI. CDR3 loop: CASSNTGQASYEQYF. CDR3 coding DNA: TGTGCCAGCTCAAACACGGGACAGGCTTCCTACGAGCAGTACTTC.

The CDR3 here is CASSLPPWGKSTNEKLFF. The CDR3 DNA reads TGTGCCAGCAGTTTGCCCCCGTGGGGGAAATCAACTAATGAAAAACTGTTTTTT. The chain recombines TRBV28 with TRBJ1-4; the D gene is possibly TRBD1 (5 bases). Germline CDR1 is MDHEN and CDR2 is SYDVKM. The CDR3 contains 18 residues. The V gene lost 3 bases and the J gene lost 0 bases, with 17 bases spanning the gap.

The rearrangement links TRBV18 to TRBJ2-1; 10 positions agree with TRBD2. With V trimmed by 1 base and J by 14 bases, 8 bases remained unmatched. Germline V gene lookup returns CDR1 KGHSH and CDR2 LQKENI. This CDR3 has 14 amino acids. The DNA of the CDR3 is TGTGCCAGCTCACCACGGGCTAGCGGGAGATTGGAGTTCTTC. It codes for CASSPRASGRLEFF.

The chain's CDR3 is CASSLGSGTDTQYF. For the CDR3, the DNA is TGCGCCAGCAGCTTGGGTAGCGGGACAGATACGCAGTATTTT. The rearrangement joins TRBV5-1 to TRBJ2-3; 7 nucleotides agree with TRBD2. The germline CDR1 and CDR2 sequences are SGHRS and YFSETQ. V lost 0 bases to trimming and J lost 3 bases; unmatched junction nucleotides: 1. This CDR3 is built from 14 residues.

The genes are TRBV9 and TRBJ2-5; 7 bases are a match to TRBD2. V shed 0 bases and J 3 bases; nucleotides not matched to a gene: 8. In germline, CDR1 is SGDLS, CDR2 YYNGEE. The length of the CDR3 is 16 residues. The CDR3 nucleotides read TGTGCCAGCAGCGTAGGGGCACTAGCGTGGAAAGAGACCCAGTACTTC. Its translation: CASSVGALAWKETQYF.

The chain couples TRBV11-2 to TRBJ2-5; 7 bases map to TRBD2. The V gene's germline CDR1 is SGHAT and CDR2 FQNNGV. After removal of 5 bases from V and 4 bases from J, the junction contained 4 bases not matched to a gene. This CDR3 contains 13 residues. Here the CDR3 DNA reads TGTGCCAGCAGCCCACTAGCGCGAGAGACCCAGTACTTC. It codes for CASSPLARETQYF.

The rearrangement uses TRBV25-1 and TRBJ1-3; D remains ambiguous. Germline V gives CDR1 MGHDK, CDR2 SYGVNS. The CDR3 is made up of 14 amino acids. Trimming stripped 2 bases from V and 4 bases from J, with 9 bases between. The CDR3 region is CASSEPATGNTIYF. The CDR3 DNA reads TGTGCCAGCAGTGAACCGGCGACAGGAAACACCATATATTTT.

The chain couples TRBV14 to TRBJ1-2, with D hard to call. Trimming took 1 base from V and 8 from J, leaving 11 bases between them. This CDR3 has 13 amino acids. Germline-derived CDR1 and CDR2 are SGHDN and FVKESK. The CDR3 spells CASSQVVFHGYTF. Written as DNA, the CDR3 is TGTGCCAGCAGCCAAGTTGTCTTCCACGGCTACACCTTC.

This clone was recorded at least ten times. V usage is TRBV11-2 and J usage is TRBJ2-1; 7 bases align to TRBD2. With V trimmed by 5 bases and J by 4 bases, 11 bases remained unmatched. Germline CDR1 is SGHAT and CDR2 is FQNNGV. This CDR3 has 16 residues. In DNA form, the CDR3 reads TGTGCCAGCAGCCGGGCCCGGGGAGGGACTTACAATGAGCAGTTCTTC. Protein: CASSRARGGTYNEQFF.

The chain couples TRBV18 to TRBJ2-1, with a tentative D call TRBD1 (5 bases). Trimming took off 2 bases at V and 6 bases at J, with 11 bases between the two ends. The CDR3 extends over 14 amino acids. CDR1 is KGHSH, CDR2 LQKENI, per germline. The CDR3 spells CASSPERQRNEQFF. The CDR3 nucleotides are TGTGCCAGCTCACCAGAGAGACAGCGCAATGAGCAGTTCTTC.

Only one count was recorded for this clone. The chain has TRBV4-1 and TRBJ1-6; D uncertain. The germline CDR1 and CDR2 sequences are MGHRA and YSYEKL. This CDR3 spans 15 amino acids. The ends were cut back, 0 bases at V and 10 bases at J, with 13 bases in the middle. CDR3 in DNA: TGCGCCAGCAGCCAAGAAAGAGGGCTTGGGTCACCCCTCCACTTT. Amino acids: CASSQERGLGSPLHF.

This chain uses TRBV9 with TRBJ2-5; TRBD1 might be the D (6 bases). The CDR3 contains 15 residues. V was pared by 1 base and J by 5 bases, with 15 bases between. From germline, CDR1 is SGDLS and CDR2 YYNGEE. CDR3 in DNA: TGTGCCAGCAGCGTACGCCCAGGGGTTGTGGAGACCCAGTACTTC. Translation: CASSVRPGVVETQYF.